Below, 2 T cell receptor beta chains from the same sample are listed, as sequenced in a study of T cells after yellow fever vaccination. TCRdb reanalysed the 5' RACE reads using MiXCR and keeps one entry per CDR3 protein. In the table there are approximately 550,000 distinct CDR3 sequences, roughly a fifth of which are singletons. Sequenced here: PBMCs, sampled 15 days after the yellow fever booster vaccination. The receptors were sampled from a man under 40 who received the YFV17D yellow fever vaccine.

The V gene is TRBV12-3 or TRBV12-4, the J gene TRBJ2-1, with a tentative D call TRBD2 (6 bases). Trimming removed 5 bases at V and 8 bases at J, with 19 bases between. This CDR3 is built from 15 residues. CDR3 coding DNA: TGTGCCAGCAGTCTACCGGGACTCCCGTTGGATGAGCAGTTCTTC. Translated: CASSLPGLPLDEQFF.

This clonotype was picked up a small number of times. The chain is built from TRBV7-2 and TRBJ1-1, with D maybe TRBD1 (6 bases). The germline gives CDR1 SGHTA, CDR2 FQGNSA. The V end was cut by 5 bases, the J end by 1 base, with 14 bases between. This CDR3 is built from 15 residues. The CDR3 nucleotides read TGTGCCAGCAGCCAATCGAGAGGGGGGAACACTGAAGCTTTCTTT. Translating it yields CASSQSRGGNTEAFF.